The entry below describes one T cell receptor (beta chain). Naive-designated CD8 cells lacked CD45RO, were positively enriched for CCR7, and omitted terminally differentiated effector memory CD45RA+ cells. This entry belongs to a study of shared clonotypes between healthy human individuals. CDR1 is MGHRA and CDR2 is YSYEKL in the germline V gene. V dropped 0 bases and J dropped 7 bases, with 19 bases sitting between them. The CDR3 sequence is 16 residues long. Libraries were prepared by immunoSEQ multiplex PCR; TCRdb keeps only in-frame clonotypes and omits some of them. The profile shows about 820,000 clones, about 92% of them singletons.

The J gene is TRBJ2-7, the V gene TRBV4-1, with D perhaps matching TRBD2 (6 bases). The TCR comes from a man younger than 40 in good health. Sequenced material: naive CD8+ T cells sorted from blood. In DNA form, the CDR3 reads TGCGCCAGCAGCCAAGAGGGGGACTCGACCGGGATAGAGCAGTACTTC. Translated, it gives CASSQEGDSTGIEQYF.